These 23 T cell receptor beta chains were sequenced from one sample in a study of breast tumors, draining lymph nodes, adjacent tissues. TCRdb re-derived calls from the multiplex PCR reads in MiXCR, one entry per CDR3 protein. The data hold tens of thousands of distinct CDR3 sequences, with approximately 60% observed a single time. The sequenced material came from tumor-adjacent breast tissue. The receptors shown here come from a female donor with breast cancer. Some clones in this sample may be carry-over from other donors' samples.

This clonotype showed up many times. The chain uses TRBV2 and TRBJ2-5, with D possibly TRBD2 on 6 matching bases. The CDR3 is 17 amino acids. CDR1 and CDR2 (germline): SNHLY, FYNNEI. The V gene lost 4 bases and the J gene lost 0 bases, with 18 bases spanning the gap. Written as DNA, the CDR3 is TGTGCCAGCAGTGGGGGCGAGCGGGTACCCAACCAAGAGACCCAGTACTTC. This encodes CASSGGERVPNQETQYF.

This clonotype appeared a few times. CDR3 DNA: TGCGCCAGCAGCTTGGCCGGGACAGGGGATGAAAAACTGTTTTTT. Protein sequence: CASSLAGTGDEKLFF. The chain links TRBV5-1 to TRBJ1-4; 10 bases agree with TRBD1. The CDR3 consists of 15 residues. Trimming took 0 bases from V and 6 from J; bases not matched to a gene: 2. CDR1 SGHRS and CDR2 YFSETQ come from the germline V gene.

The chain links TRBV7-9 to TRBJ2-7, with D hard to call. Germline values: CDR1 SEHNR, CDR2 FQNEAQ (reference sequence). V lost 1 base and J lost 6, with 7 bases in between. This CDR3 has 12 residues. CDR3 sequence reads: CASSLDVAEQYF. The CDR3 DNA sequence: TGTGCCAGCAGCTTAGACGTCGCCGAGCAGTACTTC.

The rearrangement links TRBV20-1 to TRBJ2-2, with a possible D match to TRBD1 (5 bases). The CDR3 loop spans 13 amino acids. The V gene lost 6 bases and the J gene lost 1 base, with 9 bases spanning the gap. CDR1 and CDR2 (germline): DFQATT, SNEGSKA (reference sequence). The CDR3 region has the DNA TGCAGTGCCCCCGGACAGAACACCGGGGAGCTGTTTTTT. It is translated as CSAPGQNTGELFF.

This clonotype has just one count. The rearrangement uses TRBV19 and TRBJ2-2; D is possibly TRBD1 (5 bases). The CDR3 is 11 amino acids. Germline-derived CDR1 and CDR2 are LNHDA and SQIVND (reference sequence). V was shortened by 6 bases and J by 6 bases, with 5 bases between the two germline ends. In DNA form, the CDR3 reads TGTGCCAGTAGAGGGGCCGGGGAGCTGTTTTTT. Its translation: CASRGAGELFF.

The chain joins TRBV11-2 to TRBJ2-7, with D unresolved. V was shortened by 5 bases and J by 0 bases, with 8 bases between the two germline ends. Germline V gene sequence: CDR1 SGHAT, CDR2 FQNNGV. The CDR3 runs to 13 residues. In DNA, the CDR3 is TGTGCCAGCAGCATCTCAAGCTCCTACGAGCAGTACGTC. It codes for CASSISSSYEQYV.

Of note for this clonotype: The junction departs from germline at one end; a sequencing error may be responsible. The chain joins TRBV7-3 to TRBJ2-2; perhaps TRBD2 as D (6 bases). This CDR3 has 14 residues. The V gene's germline CDR1 is SGHTA and CDR2 FQGTGA. The CDR3 bases are TGTGCCAGCAGCCTGGGACTTAACACCGAGGAGCTGTTTTTT. This encodes CASSLGLNTEELFF.

Remarks on this clonotype: A read error may produce the germline difference seen at one junction end. The chain uses TRBV6-1 and TRBJ1-3; D may be TRBD1 (6 bases). The CDR3 sequence is 14 residues long. Germline values: CDR1 MNHNS, CDR2 SASEGT. The CDR3 is CASGDRSSGNTIYF. Written as DNA, the CDR3 is TGTGCCAGCGGTGACAGGAGCTCTGGAAACACCATATATTTT.

The CDR3 DNA sequence: TGTGCCAGCAGCTACGGGACAGGGAAAGCCAAAAACATTCAGTACTTC. This translates into CASSYGTGKAKNIQYF. The V call is TRBV5-6, the J call TRBJ2-4, with TRBD1 matching 9 bases. The ends lost 3 bases at V and 0 bases at J; junction bases unmatched: 4. Germline V gene lookup returns CDR1 SGHDT and CDR2 YYEEEE. The CDR3 is 16 amino acids.

The chain recombines TRBV3-1 with TRBJ2-7; maybe TRBD1 (5 bases). Deletions cut 5 bases from V and 6 bases from J, with 14 bases between. CDR1 is LGHDT, CDR2 YNNKEL, per germline (reference sequence). The CDR3 spans 13 residues. CDR3 amino acids: CASSEGALREQYF. Written as DNA, the CDR3 is TGTGCCAGCAGCGAAGGGGCCCTCCGCGAGCAGTACTTC.

This clonotype has more than one count but fewer than ten. A single base separates this from a much larger clone, so it may be a read error. The rearrangement uses TRBV6-5 and TRBJ1-1, with D hard to call. CDR1 MNHEY and CDR2 SVGAGI come from the germline V gene. With 5 bases removed from V and 6 bases from J, the gap between germline ends came to 13 bases. This CDR3 comprises 13 residues. CDR3 bases: TGTGCCAGCAGTCACGAGGGTACGGCTGAAGCTTTCTTT. Translated: CASSHEGTAEAFF.

This clonotype was counted between two and nine times. The chain is built from TRBV7-3 and TRBJ2-1; 7 bases match TRBD2. The V gene's germline CDR1 is SGHTA and CDR2 FQGTGA. The V and J ends lost 0 bases and 6 bases, in that order; junction bases with no gene match: 8. The CDR3 covers 16 residues. CDR3 sequence: CASSLTSVAGLNEQFF. DNA for the CDR3: TGTGCCAGCAGCTTAACATCAGTAGCGGGCCTCAATGAGCAGTTCTTC.

Worth noting for this clonotype: The DNA is left out, because the CDR3 cannot be placed on it with certainty; the CDR3 is given as TCRdb lists it. This chain links TRBV19 with TRBJ2-1; the table's TRBD1 call for D was not verified on the DNA. Germline CDR1 is LNHDA and CDR2 is SQIVND (reference sequence). The CDR3 is 23 residues long, ends included. CDR3 amino acids: CASSIKGADQPQHFGDGVNEQFF.

The chain recombines TRBV2 with TRBJ2-7, with TRBD1 identical over 7 bases. This CDR3 is built from 16 residues. Trimming took 7 bases from V and 4 from J; bases not matched to a gene: 16. Germline V lookup: CDR1 SNHLY, CDR2 FYNNEI. CDR3 nucleotides: TGTGCCAGCACTCCCCGAGGGATTCGACAGGGTTACGAGCAGTACTTC. Its translation is CASTPRGIRQGYEQYF.

This chain links TRBV20-1 with TRBJ1-6; D is unclear. V shed 3 bases and J shed 11 bases, with 14 bases lying between them. Germline CDR1 DFQATT, CDR2 SNEGSKA (reference sequence). The CDR3 runs 13 residues. CDR3 bases: TGCAGTGCTAGCCCGATGGGCAGCGCACCCCTCCACTTT. Protein product: CSASPMGSAPLHF.

The chain recombines TRBV6-5 with TRBJ1-3; 7 nucleotides line up with TRBD1. V shed 9 bases, J shed 8 bases, and the junction held 13 bases outside the gene matches. Looked up from germline, CDR1 is MNHEY and CDR2 is SVGAGI. The CDR3 length is 14 residues. The CDR3 DNA sequence: TGTGCCAGTTACAGGGGCCGTTATGGCTACACCATATATTTT. It specifies CASYRGRYGYTIYF.

This clonotype was seen repeatedly, ten times or more. This sequence joins TRBV20-1 and TRBJ1-2; unclear D gene. Germline CDR1 reads DFQATT; CDR2 reads SNEGSKA (reference sequence). CDR3 length: 19 amino acids. With 6 bases removed from V and 4 bases from J, the gap between germline ends came to 33 bases. The CDR3 sequence is CSALDGSPNTYFAFYGYTF. The CDR3, as DNA: TGCAGTGCCCTGGATGGCTCCCCTAATACCTATTTTGCATTCTATGGCTACACCTTC.

The DNA for the CDR3 is TGTGCCAGCACCGCCGGGGCCAGCTCTGGAAACACCATATATTTT. Protein sequence: CASTAGASSGNTIYF. The chain uses TRBV11-2 and TRBJ1-3; tentative D call: TRBD1 (5 bases). CDR1 is SGHAT and CDR2 is FQNNGV in the germline V gene. This CDR3 comprises 15 residues. The V end lost 7 bases, the J end lost 0 bases, and 13 bases lay between the germline ends.

Here the CDR3 DNA reads TGTGCCACCAGTGATGGTCTAGCGGGAAAAGAGACCCAGTACTTC. Amino acid sequence: CATSDGLAGKETQYF. The chain has TRBV24-1 and TRBJ2-5; 9 bases line up with TRBD2. This CDR3 comprises 15 residues. J was trimmed by 3 bases and V by 3 bases; bases with no gene match: 4. Germline CDR1 and CDR2: KGHDR and SFDVKD.

This clonotype was found a few times. The chain joins TRBV5-1 to TRBJ2-1; no firm D call. This CDR3 region has 13 residues. V was cut by 4 bases and J by 0 bases, with 5 bases left in between. Germline V gene data show CDR1 as SGHRS and CDR2 as YFSETQ. CDR3 DNA sequence: TGCGCCAGCAGCGGAGTCTCCTACAATGAGCAGTTCTTC. This encodes CASSGVSYNEQFF.

The chain uses TRBV6-1 and TRBJ1-1; D is unresolved. Trimming took off 2 bases at V and 3 bases at J, with 10 bases between the two ends. Germline loops: CDR1 MNHNS, CDR2 SASEGT. This CDR3 region has 14 residues. The CDR3 protein is CASSENERYTEAFF. CDR3 DNA: TGTGCCAGCAGTGAAAACGAGAGATACACTGAAGCTTTCTTT.

This clonotype is categorized as medium-sized. This sequence joins TRBV5-1 and TRBJ2-3; TRBD1 agrees at 9 bases. CDR1 and CDR2 (germline): SGHRS, YFSETQ. There are 15 residues in the CDR3. The V segment lost 2 bases and the J segment 3 bases; nucleotides outside the gene matches: 4. For the CDR3, the DNA is TGCGCCAGCAGCTTAGGACAGGGGAGGACAGATACGCAGTATTTT. Residues: CASSLGQGRTDTQYF.

This clonotype came up many times. The CDR3 protein is CSARWLGTSGNQETQYF. In DNA, the CDR3 is TGCAGTGCTCGCTGGCTGGGGACTAGCGGCAACCAAGAGACCCAGTACTTC. The chain has TRBV20-1 and TRBJ2-5, with 11 bases matching TRBD2. This CDR3 spans 17 amino acids. The V segment lost 5 bases and the J segment 0 bases; nucleotides outside the gene matches: 11. From germline, CDR1 is DFQATT and CDR2 SNEGSKA (reference sequence).